Described below is a single T cell receptor (beta chain) sequence and its context. This specimen belongs to a study of blood T cell repertoires in COVID-19. Whole-study context: PBMCs, B-cell-depleted T cells, or T cells provided the cDNA or gDNA that made up the material.

Membership in each cohort depended on participant-reported clinical history. Data came from immunoSEQ multiplex PCR; TCRdb stores just in-frame clones and leaves some out. The sample records 350,000 to 400,000 clones, roughly 87% being singletons. This CDR3 spans 14 amino acids. Trimming stripped 1 base from V and 1 base from J, with 7 bases between. Per germline, CDR1 KGHSH and CDR2 LQKENI. The TCR sequence derives from a woman aged 25 to 45 who had recovered from COVID-19. V gene TRBV18 combines with J gene TRBJ1-1; D is uncertain. Sequences were obtained from PBMCs or T cells enriched from blood (not recorded which). The DNA of the CDR3 is TGTGCCAGCTCACCACAACGAGAGAACACTGAAGCTTTCTTT. Translated: CASSPQRENTEAFF.